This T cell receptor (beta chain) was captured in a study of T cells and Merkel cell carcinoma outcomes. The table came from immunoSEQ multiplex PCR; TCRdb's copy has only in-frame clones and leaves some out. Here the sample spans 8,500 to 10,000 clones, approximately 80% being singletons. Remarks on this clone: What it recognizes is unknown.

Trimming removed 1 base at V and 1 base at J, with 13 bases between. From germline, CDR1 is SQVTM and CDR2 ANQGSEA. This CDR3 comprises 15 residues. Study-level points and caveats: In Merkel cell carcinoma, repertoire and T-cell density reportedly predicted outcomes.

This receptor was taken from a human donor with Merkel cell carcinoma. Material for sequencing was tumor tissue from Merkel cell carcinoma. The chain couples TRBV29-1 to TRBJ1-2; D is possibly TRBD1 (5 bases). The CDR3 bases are TGCAGCGTTGAAGGGAGGGACGTACGTAACTATGGCTACACCTTC. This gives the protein CSVEGRDVRNYGYTF.